The 16 T cell receptor beta chains listed next were all sequenced from one sample in a study of T cell changes during pregnancy in multiple sclerosis. Method: immunoSEQ multiplex PCR; TCRdb's copy keeps in-frame clones and lacks some. Here the sample spans about 75,000 clones, over 85% being singletons. The starting material was CD4+ T cells from peripheral blood mononuclear cells, obtained after pregnancy. The receptors were sampled from a female donor with multiple sclerosis, enrolled in a pregnancy study.

The DNA for the CDR3 is TGTGCCAGCACCTTCGGGTCGGGGTCCTACAATGAGCAGTTCTTC. It is translated as CASTFGSGSYNEQFF. The rearrangement links TRBV27 to TRBJ2-1, with D maybe TRBD2 (5 bases). The V gene's germline CDR1 is MNHEY and CDR2 SMNVEV (reference sequence). V was trimmed by 7 bases and J by 1 base, leaving 14 bases between them. The CDR3 is 15 residues long.

This chain links TRBV4-3 with TRBJ2-7; no definite D call. This CDR3 has 16 amino acids. Looked up from germline, CDR1 is LGHNA and CDR2 is YSLEER. The V and J ends lost 2 bases and 2 bases respectively, with 16 bases between them. The CDR3, as DNA: TGCGCCAGCAGCCAAAACGTGGCTGGAGTGGCCTACGAGCAGTACTTC. This translates into CASSQNVAGVAYEQYF.

The chain is built from TRBV19 and TRBJ2-3, with D possibly being TRBD2 (6 bases). CDR1 is LNHDA, CDR2 SQIVND, per germline (reference sequence). The CDR3 sequence is 14 residues long. Trimming cost V 3 bases and J 4 bases, with 11 bases left between them. The chain's CDR3 is CASSMGGVSDTQYF. DNA for the CDR3: TGTGCCAGTAGTATGGGCGGGGTATCAGATACGCAGTATTTT.

This sequence joins TRBV2 and TRBJ2-2; TRBD1 is a possible D gene (6 bases). CDR3 length: 15 residues. V was clipped by 6 bases and J by 1 base, with 12 bases between them. Germline CDR1 is SNHLY and CDR2 is FYNNEI. The CDR3 bases are TGTGCCAGCAGAACCCCGGGACAGAACACCGGGGAGCTGTTTTTT. This sequence encodes CASRTPGQNTGELFF.

The V and J genes are TRBV5-8 and TRBJ2-5; D remains unclear. Germline CDR1 and CDR2: SGHTS and YDEGEE. The CDR3 runs 15 residues. The ends were cut back, 0 bases at V and 0 bases at J, with 9 bases in the middle. DNA for the CDR3: TGTGCCAGCAGCTTGGTCCGGTTTTACCAAGAGACCCAGTACTTC. Protein product: CASSLVRFYQETQYF.

This clone was seen a single time. The CDR3 sequence is CASSLLAALGNIQYF. The CDR3 DNA sequence: TGTGCCAGCAGTCTACTAGCGGCATTAGGGAACATTCAGTACTTC. The chain employs TRBV7-2 and TRBJ2-4, with 8 bases aligning to TRBD2. Germline V gene data show CDR1 as SGHTA and CDR2 as FQGNSA. The CDR3 sequence is 15 residues long. Trimming took 6 bases from V and 7 from J; bases not matched to a gene: 11.

This clone has a single count. The CDR3 DNA is TGCAGCGCCACGGGATTAGCGGGAGTCGGCGAGCAGTTCTTC. Its protein product is CSATGLAGVGEQFF. The V and J genes are TRBV29-1 and TRBJ2-1; 9 nucleotides align to TRBD2. Germline V gives CDR1 SQVTM, CDR2 ANQGSEA. This CDR3 is built from 14 residues. With 7 bases clipped from V and 10 bases from J, the junction kept 14 bases outside the gene matches.

The rearrangement uses TRBV7-2 and TRBJ2-5, with TRBD1 identical over 12 bases. The length of the CDR3 is 17 residues. V was pared by 5 bases and J by 7 bases, with 14 bases of the junction left unmatched. Germline V gene lookup returns CDR1 SGHTA and CDR2 FQGNSA. CDR3 nucleotides: TGTGCCAGCAGCGGAGCGGGGGGGACAGGGGGCTCGGGGACCCAGTACTTC. Encoded protein: CASSGAGGTGGSGTQYF.

The J gene is TRBJ1-5, the V gene TRBV15; D is unclear. The germline CDR1 and CDR2 sequences are LNHNV and YYDKDF (reference sequence). The CDR3 sequence is 16 residues long. Trimming stripped 0 bases from V and 0 bases from J, with 9 bases between. The CDR3 DNA is TGTGCCACCAGCAGAGAGGGCACCCATAGCAATCAGCCCCAGCATTTT. It codes for CATSREGTHSNQPQHF.

The CDR3 DNA follows: TGCGCCAGCAGTCAAAAGGTGGGACGGGAGCCATGGTATGAGCAGTTCTTC. It is translated as CASSQKVGREPWYEQFF. V and J are TRBV23-1 and TRBJ2-1; weak D call: TRBD2 (6 bases). TRBV23-1 qualifies as an ORF whose function is uncertain. The V gene lost 2 bases and the J gene lost 8 bases, with 22 bases spanning the gap. CDR3 length: 17 residues.

Note on this clone: One end of the junction varies from germline; a read error may be responsible. The V call is TRBV7-7, the J call TRBJ2-1; tentatively, D is TRBD2 (5 bases). The CDR3 totals 13 residues. CDR1 is SSHAT and CDR2 is FNYEAQ in the germline V gene (reference sequence). Written as DNA, the CDR3 is TGTGCTAGCAGCCCCAGCACTACTAGAGAGCAGTTCTTC. It encodes CASSPSTTREQFF. Drawing the rest from reference TRBV7-7 and TRBJ2-1, the complete variable domain is GAGVSQSPRYKVTKRGQDVTLRCDPISSHATLYWYQQALGQGPEFLTYFNYEAQPDKSGLPSDRFSAERPEGSISTLTIQRTEQRDSAMYRCASSPSTTREQFFGPGTRLTVL.

The rearrangement uses TRBV5-4 and TRBJ2-7; possible D gene TRBD2, 5 bases. V lost 4 bases and J lost 2, with 13 bases in between. The CDR3 contains 14 residues. Germline CDR1 reads SGHNT; CDR2 reads YYREEE (reference sequence). In DNA, the CDR3 is TGTGCCAGCAGCATACGGACTTCTCCCTACGAGCAGTACTTC. Amino acids: CASSIRTSPYEQYF.

V is TRBV7-9 and J is TRBJ2-6; 8 nucleotides match TRBD1. Germline CDR1 reads SEHNR; CDR2 reads FQNEAQ (reference sequence). J was trimmed by 0 bases and V by 3 bases; bases with no gene match: 10. The CDR3 is 19 residues long. The CDR3 region has the DNA TGTGCCAGCAGCTTTCAGGGACAGGCGTTTCCCTCTGGGGCCAACGTCCTGACTTTC. Residues: CASSFQGQAFPSGANVLTF.

The V gene is TRBV7-6, the J gene TRBJ2-1, with D hard to call. Germline V gene lookup returns CDR1 SGHVS and CDR2 FNYEAQ. The CDR3 runs to 16 residues. V shed 2 bases and J shed 4 bases, with 15 bases lying between them. DNA for the CDR3: TGTGCCAGCAGCTTACCTGGCGGATACGGGTACAATGAGCAGTTCTTC. It translates to CASSLPGGYGYNEQFF.

This clone came up once. The chain employs TRBV6-1 and TRBJ2-7; TRBD2 matches at 7 bases. The CDR3 has 15 residues. Germline trimming cut 0 bases from V and 2 bases from J; bases unmatched to any gene: 4. From germline, CDR1 is MNHNS and CDR2 SASEGT. The CDR3 loop is CASSEALTSAYEQYF. In DNA, the CDR3 is TGTGCCAGCAGTGAAGCGCTTACTAGCGCCTACGAGCAGTACTTC.

This clone was seen only once. The chain has TRBV11-1 and TRBJ2-1; TRBD1 agrees at 9 bases. V was clipped by 4 bases and J by 4 bases; unmatched bases: 5. The CDR3 runs 15 residues. The germline V gene has CDR1 SGHAT and CDR2 FQDESV (reference sequence). The CDR3 sequence is CASSSRTGAYNEQFF. CDR3 bases: TGTGCCAGCAGCTCGCGGACAGGGGCGTACAATGAGCAGTTCTTC.